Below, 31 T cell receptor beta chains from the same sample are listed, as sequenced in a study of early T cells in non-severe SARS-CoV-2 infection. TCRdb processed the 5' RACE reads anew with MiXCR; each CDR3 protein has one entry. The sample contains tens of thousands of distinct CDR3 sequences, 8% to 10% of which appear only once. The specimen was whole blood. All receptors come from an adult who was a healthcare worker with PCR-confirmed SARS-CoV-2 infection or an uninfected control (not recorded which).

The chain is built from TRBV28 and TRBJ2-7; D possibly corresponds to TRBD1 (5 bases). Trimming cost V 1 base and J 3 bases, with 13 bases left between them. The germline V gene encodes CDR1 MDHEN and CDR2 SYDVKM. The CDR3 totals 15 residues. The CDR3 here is CASSLSQDANYEQYF. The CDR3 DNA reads TGTGCCAGCAGTTTATCACAGGATGCGAACTACGAGCAGTACTTC.

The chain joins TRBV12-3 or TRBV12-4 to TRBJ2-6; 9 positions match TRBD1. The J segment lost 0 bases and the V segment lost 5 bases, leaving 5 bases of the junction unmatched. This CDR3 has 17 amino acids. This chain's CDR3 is CASSPGQGLSGANVLTF. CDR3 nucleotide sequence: TGTGCCAGCAGTCCGGGACAGGGCCTCTCTGGGGCCAACGTCCTGACTTTC.

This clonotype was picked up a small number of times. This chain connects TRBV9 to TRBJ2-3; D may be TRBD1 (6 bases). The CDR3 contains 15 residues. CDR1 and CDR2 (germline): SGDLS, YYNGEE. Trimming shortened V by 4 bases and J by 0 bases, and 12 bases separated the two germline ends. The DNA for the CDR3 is TGTGCCAGCAGCACGAGGACAGCAAGCACAGATACGCAGTATTTT. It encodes CASSTRTASTDTQYF.

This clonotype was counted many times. The CDR3: CASSHVEQSSPLHF. CDR3 DNA sequence: TGTGCCAGCAGCCACGTCGAACAGAGTTCACCCCTCCACTTT. The chain combines TRBV3-1 with TRBJ1-6; D gene uncertain. Germline assignment: CDR1 LGHDT and CDR2 YNNKEL (reference sequence). V lost 3 bases, J lost 9 bases, and 12 bases lay in between. The CDR3 is 14 amino acids.

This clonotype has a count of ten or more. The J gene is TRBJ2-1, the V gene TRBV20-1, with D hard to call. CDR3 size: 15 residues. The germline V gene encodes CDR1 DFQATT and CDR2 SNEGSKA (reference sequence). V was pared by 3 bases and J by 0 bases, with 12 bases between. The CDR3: CSASDTRSSYNEQFF. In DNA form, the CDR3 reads TGCAGTGCTAGCGACACACGAAGCTCCTACAATGAGCAGTTCTTC.

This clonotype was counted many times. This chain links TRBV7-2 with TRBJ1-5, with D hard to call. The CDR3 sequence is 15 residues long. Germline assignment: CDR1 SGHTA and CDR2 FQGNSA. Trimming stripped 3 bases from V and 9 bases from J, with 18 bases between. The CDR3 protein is CASSFGSTIGRPQHF. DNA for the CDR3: TGTGCCAGCAGCTTCGGAAGTACAATTGGGCGGCCCCAGCATTTT.

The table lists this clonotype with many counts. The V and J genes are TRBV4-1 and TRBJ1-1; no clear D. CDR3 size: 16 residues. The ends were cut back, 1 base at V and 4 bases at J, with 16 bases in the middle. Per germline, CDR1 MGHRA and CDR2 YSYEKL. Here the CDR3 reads CASSQVNLIVITEAFF. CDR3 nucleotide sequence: TGCGCCAGCAGCCAAGTGAACCTTATTGTGATCACTGAAGCTTTCTTT.

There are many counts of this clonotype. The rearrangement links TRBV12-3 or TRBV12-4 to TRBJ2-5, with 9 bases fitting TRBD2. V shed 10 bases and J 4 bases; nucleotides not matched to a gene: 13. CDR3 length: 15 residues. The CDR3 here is CATQRSGGKRETQYF. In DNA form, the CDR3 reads TGTGCCACCCAACGAAGCGGGGGGAAAAGAGAGACCCAGTACTTC.

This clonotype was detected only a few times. The CDR3 bases are TGCAGCGTTCCGGGACAGGGGATGACCGGGGAGCTGTTTTTT. Protein sequence: CSVPGQGMTGELFF. V usage is TRBV29-1 and J usage is TRBJ2-2, with 10 bases lining up with TRBD1. J was trimmed by 5 bases and V by 5 bases; bases with no gene match: 5. The germline gives CDR1 SQVTM, CDR2 ANQGSEA. This CDR3 spans 14 amino acids.

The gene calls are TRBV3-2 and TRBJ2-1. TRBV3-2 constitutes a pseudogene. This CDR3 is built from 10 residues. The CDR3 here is CASSQDRQFF. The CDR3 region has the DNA TGTGCCAGCAGCCAAGATAGGCAGTTCTTC.

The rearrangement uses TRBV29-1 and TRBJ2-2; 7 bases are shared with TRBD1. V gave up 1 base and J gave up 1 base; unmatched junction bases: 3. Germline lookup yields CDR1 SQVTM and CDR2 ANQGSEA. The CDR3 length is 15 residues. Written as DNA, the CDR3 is TGCAGCGTTGAAGGGGGGACAGAGAACACCGGGGAGCTGTTTTTT. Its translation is CSVEGGTENTGELFF.

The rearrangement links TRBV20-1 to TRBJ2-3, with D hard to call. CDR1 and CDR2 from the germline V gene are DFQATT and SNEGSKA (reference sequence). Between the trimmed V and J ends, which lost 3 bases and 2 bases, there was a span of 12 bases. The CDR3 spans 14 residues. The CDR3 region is CSARPGSVTDTQYF. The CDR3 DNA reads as TGCAGTGCTAGGCCAGGATCTGTCACAGATACGCAGTATTTT.

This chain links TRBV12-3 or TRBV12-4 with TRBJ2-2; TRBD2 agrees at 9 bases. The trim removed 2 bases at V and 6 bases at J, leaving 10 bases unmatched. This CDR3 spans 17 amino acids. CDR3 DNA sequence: TGTGCCAGCAGTTTAACATTAGCGGGGGCCCGCGCCGGGGAGCTGTTTTTT. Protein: CASSLTLAGARAGELFF.

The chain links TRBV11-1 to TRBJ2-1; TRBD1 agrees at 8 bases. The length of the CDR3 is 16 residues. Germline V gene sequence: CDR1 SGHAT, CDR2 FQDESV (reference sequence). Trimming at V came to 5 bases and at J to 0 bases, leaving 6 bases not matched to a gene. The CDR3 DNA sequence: TGTGCCAGCAGCCCGACAGGGGTCCCCTCCTACAATGAGCAGTTCTTC. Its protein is CASSPTGVPSYNEQFF.

The CDR3 loop reads CASSPPGRDTEAFF. Here the CDR3 DNA reads TGCGCCAGCAGCCCGCCGGGGAGGGACACTGAAGCTTTCTTT. The chain links TRBV5-1 to TRBJ1-1, with D hard to call. CDR1 SGHRS and CDR2 YFSETQ come from the germline V gene. The CDR3 sequence is 14 residues long. V lost 4 bases to trimming and J lost 3 bases, with 13 bases between them.

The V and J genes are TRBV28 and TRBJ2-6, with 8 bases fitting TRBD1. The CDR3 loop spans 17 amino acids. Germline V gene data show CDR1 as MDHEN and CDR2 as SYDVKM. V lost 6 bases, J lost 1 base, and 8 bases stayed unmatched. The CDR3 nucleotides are TGTGCCAGCAGCACGGACAGGGTAGTGTCTGGGGCCAACGTCCTGACTTTC. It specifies CASSTDRVVSGANVLTF.

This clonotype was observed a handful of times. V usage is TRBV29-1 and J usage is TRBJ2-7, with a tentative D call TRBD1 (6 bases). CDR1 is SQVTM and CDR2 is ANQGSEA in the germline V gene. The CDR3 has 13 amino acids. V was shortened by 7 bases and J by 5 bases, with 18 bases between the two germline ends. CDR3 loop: CSAEPTGSNEQYF. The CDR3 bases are TGCAGCGCGGAGCCTACAGGGAGCAACGAGCAGTACTTC.

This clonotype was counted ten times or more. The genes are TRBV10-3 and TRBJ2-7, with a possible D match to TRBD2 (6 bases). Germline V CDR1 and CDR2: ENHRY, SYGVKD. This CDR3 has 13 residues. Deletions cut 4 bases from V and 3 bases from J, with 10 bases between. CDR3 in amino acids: CAISGLGDYEQYF. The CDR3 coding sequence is TGTGCCATCAGTGGACTAGGGGACTACGAGCAGTACTTC.

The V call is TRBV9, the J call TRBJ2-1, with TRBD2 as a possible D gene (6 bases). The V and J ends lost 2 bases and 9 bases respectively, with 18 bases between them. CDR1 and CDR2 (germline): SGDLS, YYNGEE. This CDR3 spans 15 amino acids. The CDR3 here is CASSVGGLPGGEQFF. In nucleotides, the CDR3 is TGTGCCAGCAGCGTGGGAGGACTTCCTGGGGGTGAGCAGTTCTTC.

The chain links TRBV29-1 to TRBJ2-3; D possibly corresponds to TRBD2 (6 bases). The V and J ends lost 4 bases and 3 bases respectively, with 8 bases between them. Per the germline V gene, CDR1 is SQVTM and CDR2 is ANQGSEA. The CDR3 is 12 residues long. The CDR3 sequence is CSVVRGTDTQYF. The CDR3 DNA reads TGCAGCGTTGTGCGGGGTACAGATACGCAGTATTTT.

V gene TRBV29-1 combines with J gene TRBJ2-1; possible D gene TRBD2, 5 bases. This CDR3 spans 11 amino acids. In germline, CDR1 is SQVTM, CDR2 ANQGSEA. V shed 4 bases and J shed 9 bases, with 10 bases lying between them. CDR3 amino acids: CSVGVSGEQFF. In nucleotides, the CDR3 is TGCAGCGTTGGGGTAAGCGGTGAGCAGTTCTTC.

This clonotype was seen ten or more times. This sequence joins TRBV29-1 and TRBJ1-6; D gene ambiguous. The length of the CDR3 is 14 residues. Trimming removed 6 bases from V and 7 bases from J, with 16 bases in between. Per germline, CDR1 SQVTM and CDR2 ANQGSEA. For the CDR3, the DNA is TGCAGCGTACGCCCGGCCGGTGAAAATTCACCCCTCCACTTT. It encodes CSVRPAGENSPLHF. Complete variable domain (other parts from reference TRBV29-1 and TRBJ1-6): SAVISQKPSRDICQRGTSLTIQCQVDSQVTMMFWYRQQPGQSLTLIATANQGSEATYESGFVIDKFPISRPNLTFSTLTVSNMSPEDSSIYLCSVRPAGENSPLHFGNGTRLTVT.

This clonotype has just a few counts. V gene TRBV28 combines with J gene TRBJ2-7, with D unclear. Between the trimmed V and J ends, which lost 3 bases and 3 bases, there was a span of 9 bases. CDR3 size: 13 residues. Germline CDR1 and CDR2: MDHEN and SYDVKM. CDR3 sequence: CASSFAQIYEQYF. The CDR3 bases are TGTGCCAGCAGTTTCGCCCAAATCTACGAGCAGTACTTC. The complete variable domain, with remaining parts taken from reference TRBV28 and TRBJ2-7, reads DVKVTQSSRYLVKRTGEKVFLECVQDMDHENMFWYRQDPGLGLRLIYFSYDVKMKEKGDIPEGYSVSREKKERFSLILESASTNQTSMYLCASSFAQIYEQYFGPGTRLTVT.

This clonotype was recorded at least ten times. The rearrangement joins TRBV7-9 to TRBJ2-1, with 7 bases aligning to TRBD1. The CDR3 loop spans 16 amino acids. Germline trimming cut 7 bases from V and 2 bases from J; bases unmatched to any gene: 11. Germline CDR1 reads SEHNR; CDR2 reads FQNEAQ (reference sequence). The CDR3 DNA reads TGTGCCAGCACCTTCCCGCTCGGACAGGCCTACAATGAGCAGTTCTTC. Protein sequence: CASTFPLGQAYNEQFF.

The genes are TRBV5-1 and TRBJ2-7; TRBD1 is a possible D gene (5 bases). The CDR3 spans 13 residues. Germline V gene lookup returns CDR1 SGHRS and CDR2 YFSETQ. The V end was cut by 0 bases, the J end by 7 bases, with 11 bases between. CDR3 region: CASSLDRLGEQYF. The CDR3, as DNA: TGCGCCAGCAGCTTGGACAGGCTGGGGGAGCAGTACTTC.

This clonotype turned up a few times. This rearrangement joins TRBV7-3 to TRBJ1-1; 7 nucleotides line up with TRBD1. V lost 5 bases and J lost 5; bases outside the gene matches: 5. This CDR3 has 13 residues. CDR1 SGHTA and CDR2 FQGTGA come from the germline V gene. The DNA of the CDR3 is TGTGCCAGCAGCCGCAGGGGGGGTACTGAAGCTTTCTTT. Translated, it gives CASSRRGGTEAFF.

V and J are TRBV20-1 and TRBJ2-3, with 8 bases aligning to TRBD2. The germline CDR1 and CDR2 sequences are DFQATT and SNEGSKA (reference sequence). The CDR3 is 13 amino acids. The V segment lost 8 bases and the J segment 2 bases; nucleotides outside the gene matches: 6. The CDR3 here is CSPTSGNTDTQYF. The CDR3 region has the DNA TGCAGTCCAACTAGCGGAAACACAGATACGCAGTATTTT.

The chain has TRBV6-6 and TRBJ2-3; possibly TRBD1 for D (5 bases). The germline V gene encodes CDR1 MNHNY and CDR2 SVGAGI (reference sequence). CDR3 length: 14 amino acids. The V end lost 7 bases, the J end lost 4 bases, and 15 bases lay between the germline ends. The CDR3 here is CASTKDWGPDTQYF. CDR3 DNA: TGTGCCAGCACCAAAGATTGGGGCCCAGATACGCAGTATTTT.

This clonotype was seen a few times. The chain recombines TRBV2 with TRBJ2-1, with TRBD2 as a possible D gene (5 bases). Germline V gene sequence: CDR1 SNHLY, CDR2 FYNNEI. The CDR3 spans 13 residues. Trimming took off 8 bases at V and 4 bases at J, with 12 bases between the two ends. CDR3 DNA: TGTGCCAGCGATGAGGAGGCGTACAATGAGCAGTTCTTC. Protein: CASDEEAYNEQFF.

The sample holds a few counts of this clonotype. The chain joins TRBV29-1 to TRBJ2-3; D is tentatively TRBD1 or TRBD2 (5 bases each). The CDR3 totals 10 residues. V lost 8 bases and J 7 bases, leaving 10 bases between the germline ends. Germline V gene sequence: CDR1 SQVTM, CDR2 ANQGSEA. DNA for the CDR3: TGCAGCCATGGGGGAAATACGCAGTATTTT. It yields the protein CSHGGNTQYF.

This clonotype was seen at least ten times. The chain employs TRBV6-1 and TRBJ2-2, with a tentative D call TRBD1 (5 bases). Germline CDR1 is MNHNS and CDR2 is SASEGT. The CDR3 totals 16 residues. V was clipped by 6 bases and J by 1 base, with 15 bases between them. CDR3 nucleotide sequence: TGTGCCAGCAGGACGCTCGGACACCTGAACACCGGGGAGCTGTTTTTT. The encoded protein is CASRTLGHLNTGELFF.